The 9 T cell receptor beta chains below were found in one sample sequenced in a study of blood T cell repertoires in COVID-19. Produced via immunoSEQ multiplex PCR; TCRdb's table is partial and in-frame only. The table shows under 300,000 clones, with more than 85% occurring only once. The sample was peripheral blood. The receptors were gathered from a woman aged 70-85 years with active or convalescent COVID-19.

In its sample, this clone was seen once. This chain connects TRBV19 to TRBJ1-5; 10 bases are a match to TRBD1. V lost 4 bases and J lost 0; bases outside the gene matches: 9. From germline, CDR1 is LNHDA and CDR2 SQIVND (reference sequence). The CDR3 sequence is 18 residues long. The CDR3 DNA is TGTGCCAGTAGTAGCCGGGACAGGGGCACGTATAGCAATCAGCCCCAGCATTTT. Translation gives CASSSRDRGTYSNQPQHF.

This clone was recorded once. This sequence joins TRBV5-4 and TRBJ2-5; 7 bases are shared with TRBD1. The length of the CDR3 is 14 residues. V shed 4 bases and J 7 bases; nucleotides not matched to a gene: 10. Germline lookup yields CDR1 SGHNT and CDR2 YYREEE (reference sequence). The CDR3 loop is CASSPGVTGTTQYF. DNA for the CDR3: TGTGCCAGCAGCCCTGGGGTGACAGGGACGACCCAGTACTTC.

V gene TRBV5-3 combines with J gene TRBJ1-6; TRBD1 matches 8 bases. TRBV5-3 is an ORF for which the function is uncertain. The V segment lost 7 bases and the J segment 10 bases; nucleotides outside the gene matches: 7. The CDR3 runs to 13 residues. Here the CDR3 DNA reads TGTGCCAGAGATCAGGGGGCAAGATCACCCCTCCACTTT. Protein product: CARDQGARSPLHF.

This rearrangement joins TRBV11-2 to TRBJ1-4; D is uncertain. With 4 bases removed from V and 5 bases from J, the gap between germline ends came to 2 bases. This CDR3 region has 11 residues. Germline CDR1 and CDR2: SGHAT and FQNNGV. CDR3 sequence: CASSSNEKLFF. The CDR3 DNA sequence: TGTGCCAGCAGCTCGAATGAAAAACTGTTTTTT.

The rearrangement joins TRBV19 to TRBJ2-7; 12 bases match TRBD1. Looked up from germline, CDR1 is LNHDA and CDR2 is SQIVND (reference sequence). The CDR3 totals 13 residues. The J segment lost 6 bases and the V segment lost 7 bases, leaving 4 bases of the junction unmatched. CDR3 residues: CASTGTGGIEQYF. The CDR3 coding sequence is TGTGCCAGTACCGGGACAGGGGGCATCGAGCAGTACTTC.

In DNA, the CDR3 is TGTGCCAGCAGCCCCCTAGCGTCCTACAATGAGCAGTTCTTC. Translated, it gives CASSPLASYNEQFF. The chain recombines TRBV14 with TRBJ2-1; perhaps TRBD2 as D (6 bases). The CDR3 is 14 residues long. The germline V gene has CDR1 SGHDN and CDR2 FVKESK. V lost 4 bases to trimming and J lost 1 base, with 8 bases between them.

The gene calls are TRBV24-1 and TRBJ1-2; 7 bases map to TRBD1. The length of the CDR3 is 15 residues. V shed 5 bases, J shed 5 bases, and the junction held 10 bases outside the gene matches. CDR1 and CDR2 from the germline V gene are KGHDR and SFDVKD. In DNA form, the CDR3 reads TGTGCCACCAGTGGAGACAGGGCCAGTCCATATGGCTACACCTTC. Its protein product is CATSGDRASPYGYTF.

The CDR3 reads CASSQDTGSSYEQYF. The CDR3 coding sequence is TGCGCCAGCAGCCAAGATACAGGGTCGTCCTACGAGCAGTACTTC. The chain couples TRBV4-3 to TRBJ2-7, with a tentative D call TRBD1 (6 bases). Trimming took 0 bases from V and 1 from J, leaving 10 bases between them. The CDR3 contains 15 residues. Germline V lookup: CDR1 LGHNA, CDR2 YSLEER.

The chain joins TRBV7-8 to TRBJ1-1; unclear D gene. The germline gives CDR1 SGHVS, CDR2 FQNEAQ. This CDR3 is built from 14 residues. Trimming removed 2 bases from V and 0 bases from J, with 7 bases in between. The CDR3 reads CASSLPSMNTEAFF. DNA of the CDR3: TGTGCCAGCAGCTTACCCAGTATGAACACTGAAGCTTTCTTT.